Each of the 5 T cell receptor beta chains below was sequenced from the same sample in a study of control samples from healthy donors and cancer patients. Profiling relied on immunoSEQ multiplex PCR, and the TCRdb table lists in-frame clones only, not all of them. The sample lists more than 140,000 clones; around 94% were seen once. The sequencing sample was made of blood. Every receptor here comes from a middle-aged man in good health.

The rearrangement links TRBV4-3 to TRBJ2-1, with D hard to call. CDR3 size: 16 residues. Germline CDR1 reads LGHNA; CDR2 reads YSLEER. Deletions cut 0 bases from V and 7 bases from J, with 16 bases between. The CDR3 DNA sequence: TGCGCCAGCAGCCAAGATCGGGCGACAAATGGGAATGAGCAGTTCTTC. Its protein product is CASSQDRATNGNEQFF.

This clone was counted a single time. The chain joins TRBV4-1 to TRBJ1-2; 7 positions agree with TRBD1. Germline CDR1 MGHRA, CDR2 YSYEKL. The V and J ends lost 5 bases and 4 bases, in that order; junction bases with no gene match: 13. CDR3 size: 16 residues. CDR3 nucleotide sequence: TGCGCCAGCAGCTTAGGGACAGTCCTCGCCCCCTATGGCTACACCTTC. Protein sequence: CASSLGTVLAPYGYTF.

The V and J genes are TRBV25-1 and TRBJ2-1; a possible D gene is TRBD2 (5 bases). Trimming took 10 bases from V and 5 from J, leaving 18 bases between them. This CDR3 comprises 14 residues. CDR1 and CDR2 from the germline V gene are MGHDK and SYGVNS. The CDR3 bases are TGTGCCACCAAGGAAGGCGGACTCCACAATGAGCAGTTCTTC. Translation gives CATKEGGLHNEQFF.

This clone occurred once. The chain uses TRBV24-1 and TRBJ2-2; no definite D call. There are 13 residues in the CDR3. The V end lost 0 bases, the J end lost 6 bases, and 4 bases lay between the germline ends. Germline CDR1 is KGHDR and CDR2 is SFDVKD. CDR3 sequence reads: CATSDLPAGELFF. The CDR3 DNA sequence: TGTGCCACCAGTGATTTGCCCGCCGGGGAGCTGTTTTTT.

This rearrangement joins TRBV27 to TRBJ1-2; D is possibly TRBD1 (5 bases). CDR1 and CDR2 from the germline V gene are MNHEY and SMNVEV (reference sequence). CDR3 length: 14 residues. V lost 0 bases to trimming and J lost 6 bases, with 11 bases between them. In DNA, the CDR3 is TGTGCCAGCAGTTTATCCTGGACAAGAAATGGCTACACCTTC. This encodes CASSLSWTRNGYTF.